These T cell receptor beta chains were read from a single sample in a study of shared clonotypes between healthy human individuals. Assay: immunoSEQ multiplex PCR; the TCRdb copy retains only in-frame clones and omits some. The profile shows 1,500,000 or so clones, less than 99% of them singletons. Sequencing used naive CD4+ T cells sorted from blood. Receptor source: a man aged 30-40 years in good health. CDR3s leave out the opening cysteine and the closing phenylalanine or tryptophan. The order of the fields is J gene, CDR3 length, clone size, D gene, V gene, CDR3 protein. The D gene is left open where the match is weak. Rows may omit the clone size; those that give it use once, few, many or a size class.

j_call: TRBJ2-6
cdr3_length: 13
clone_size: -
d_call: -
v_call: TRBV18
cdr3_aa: ASSPLSSGANVLT

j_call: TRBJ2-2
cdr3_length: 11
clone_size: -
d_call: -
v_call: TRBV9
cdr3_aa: ASSVGLTGELF

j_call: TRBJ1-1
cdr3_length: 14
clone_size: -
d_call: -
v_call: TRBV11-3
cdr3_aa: ASSLGSGRRNTEAF

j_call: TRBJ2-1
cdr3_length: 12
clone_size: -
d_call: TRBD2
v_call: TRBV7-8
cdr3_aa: ASSLGLAGNEQF

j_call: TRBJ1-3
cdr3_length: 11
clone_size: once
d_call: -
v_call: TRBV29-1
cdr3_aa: SARWGTGNTIY

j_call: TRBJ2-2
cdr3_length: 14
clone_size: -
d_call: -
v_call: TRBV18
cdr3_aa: ASSPKGPAPGGELF

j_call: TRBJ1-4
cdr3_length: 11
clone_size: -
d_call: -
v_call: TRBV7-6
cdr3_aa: ASSPTARGKLF

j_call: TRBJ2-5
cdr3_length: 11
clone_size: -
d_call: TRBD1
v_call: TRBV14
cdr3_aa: ASRRDREETQY

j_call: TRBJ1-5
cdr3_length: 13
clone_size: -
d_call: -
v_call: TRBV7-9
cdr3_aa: ASSSRDVSNQPQH

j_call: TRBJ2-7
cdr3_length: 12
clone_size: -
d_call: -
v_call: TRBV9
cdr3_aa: ASSVDFPNYEQY

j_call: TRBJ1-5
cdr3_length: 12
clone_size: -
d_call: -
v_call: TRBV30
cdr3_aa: AWSVRGADQPQH

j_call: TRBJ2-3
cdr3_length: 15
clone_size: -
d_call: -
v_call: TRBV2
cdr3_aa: ASSEEAVGGSTDTQY

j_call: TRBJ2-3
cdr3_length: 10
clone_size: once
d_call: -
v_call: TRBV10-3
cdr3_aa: AISEGPDTQY

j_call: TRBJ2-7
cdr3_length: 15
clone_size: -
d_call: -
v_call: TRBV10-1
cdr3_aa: ASSEHVGGRGKAEQY

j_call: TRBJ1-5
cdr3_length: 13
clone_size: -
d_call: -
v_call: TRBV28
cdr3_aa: ASSLTDRTGQPQH

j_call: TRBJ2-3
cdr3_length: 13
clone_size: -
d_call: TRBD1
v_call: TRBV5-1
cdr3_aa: ASLQGADTTDTQY

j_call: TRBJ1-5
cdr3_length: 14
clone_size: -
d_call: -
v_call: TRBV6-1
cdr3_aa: ASSEYAGHSNQPQH

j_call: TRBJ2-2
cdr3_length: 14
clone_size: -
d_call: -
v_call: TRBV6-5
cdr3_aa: ASSYWFSGNTGELF

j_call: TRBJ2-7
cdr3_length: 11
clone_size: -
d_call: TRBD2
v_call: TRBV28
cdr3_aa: ASRTGGLNEQY

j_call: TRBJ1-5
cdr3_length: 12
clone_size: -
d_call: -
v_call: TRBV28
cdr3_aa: ASSLSSSNQPQH

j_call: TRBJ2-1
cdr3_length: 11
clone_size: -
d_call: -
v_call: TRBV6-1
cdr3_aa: ASRVKAATVGF

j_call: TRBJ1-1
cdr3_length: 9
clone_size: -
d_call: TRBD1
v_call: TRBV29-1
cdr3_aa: SVVTGDAAF

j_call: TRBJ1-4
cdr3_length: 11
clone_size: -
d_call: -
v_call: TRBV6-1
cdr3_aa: ASSEARRILLF

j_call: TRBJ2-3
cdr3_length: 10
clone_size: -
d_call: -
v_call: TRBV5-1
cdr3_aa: ASSLESDTQY

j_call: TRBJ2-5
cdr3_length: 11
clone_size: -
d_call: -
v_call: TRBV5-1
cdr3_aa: ASSLGTEETQY

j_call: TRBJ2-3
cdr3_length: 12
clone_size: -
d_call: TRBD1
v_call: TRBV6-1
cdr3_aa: ASTSDRVTDTQY

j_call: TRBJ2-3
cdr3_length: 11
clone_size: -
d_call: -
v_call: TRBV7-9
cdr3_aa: ASSPEPLDTQY

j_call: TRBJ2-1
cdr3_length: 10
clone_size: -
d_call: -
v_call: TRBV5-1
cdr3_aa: ASSSTADEQF

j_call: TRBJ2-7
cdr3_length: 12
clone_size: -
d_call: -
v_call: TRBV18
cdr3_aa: ASSPPSVSSEQY

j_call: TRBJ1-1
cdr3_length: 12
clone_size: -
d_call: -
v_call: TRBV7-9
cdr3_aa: ASSRAVPGTEAF

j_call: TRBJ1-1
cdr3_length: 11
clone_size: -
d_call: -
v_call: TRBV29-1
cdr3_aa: SVERRLDSEAF

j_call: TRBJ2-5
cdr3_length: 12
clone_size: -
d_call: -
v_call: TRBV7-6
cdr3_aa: ASSLSRAQETQY

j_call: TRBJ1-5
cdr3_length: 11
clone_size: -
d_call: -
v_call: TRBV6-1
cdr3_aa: ASSEAGNQPQH

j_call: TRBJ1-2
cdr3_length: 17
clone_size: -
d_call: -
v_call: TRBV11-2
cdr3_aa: ASSRVWGHRGRSNYGYT

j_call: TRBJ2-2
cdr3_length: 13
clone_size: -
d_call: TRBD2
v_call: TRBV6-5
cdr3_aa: ASSLLAGFAGELF

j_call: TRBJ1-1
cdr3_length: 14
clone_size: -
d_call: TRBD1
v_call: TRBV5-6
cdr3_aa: ASSIKQTGVNTEAF

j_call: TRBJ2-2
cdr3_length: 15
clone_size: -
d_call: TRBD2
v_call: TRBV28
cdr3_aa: ASSSQDGTSATGELF

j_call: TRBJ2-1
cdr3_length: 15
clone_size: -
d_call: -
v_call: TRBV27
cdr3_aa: ASSGRPSPRAYNEQF

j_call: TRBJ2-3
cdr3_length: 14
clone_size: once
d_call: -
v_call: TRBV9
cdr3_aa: ASSVEAGRYTDTQY

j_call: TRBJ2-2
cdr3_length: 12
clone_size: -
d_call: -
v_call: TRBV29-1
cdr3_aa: SAGGLGGTGELF

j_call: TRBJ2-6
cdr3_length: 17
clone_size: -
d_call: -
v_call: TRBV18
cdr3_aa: ASSPLSVGSTTGANVLT

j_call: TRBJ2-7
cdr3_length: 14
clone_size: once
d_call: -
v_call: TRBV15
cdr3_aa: ATSSPPGPSLYEQY